Sequencing of this TCR beta chain was carried out in a study of response to subunit inactivated influenza vaccine. General study findings and limits: Authors suggested each seasonal flu vaccination may recruit only limited numbers of new T cells.

TCRdb reprocessed the RT-PCR reads with MiXCR, giving one entry per CDR3 protein. Of approximately 290,000 distinct CDR3 sequences listed, approximately 23% were seen once; the top ten hold approximately 10%. The V end lost 5 bases, the J end lost 5 bases, and 10 bases lay between the germline ends. The CDR3 spans 12 residues. Germline V gene lookup returns CDR1 SQVTM and CDR2 ANQGSEA. This clonotype was seen a handful of times. Its antigen is not identified. The chain has TRBV29-1 and TRBJ2-1; possible D gene TRBD2, 5 bases. Here the sequenced sample was PBMCs from blood, taken 21 months after vaccination. The clonotype originates from a man aged 45 to 75 who received an inactivated influenza vaccine. CDR3 region: CSVWTYDNEQFF. The CDR3 region has the DNA TGCAGCGTTTGGACTTACGACAATGAGCAGTTCTTC.